This T cell receptor (beta chain) was recovered during a study of blood T cell repertoires in COVID-19. Overall study context: COVID-19 samples, acute and convalescent, were from the United States, Italy and Spain. T cells, B-cell-depleted T cells, or PBMCs provided the cDNA or gDNA that served as material.

In the authors' workflow: Amplification of reference gene primers provided the estimated nucleated cell counts. TCRdb keeps only in-frame clones here, not all; method: immunoSEQ multiplex PCR. V, J and clone size are taken as reported in that table, and D and trimming were inferred from the DNA itself. The repertoire holds some 97,000 clones, with 80% to 90% as singletons. Specimen: peripheral blood. The clonotype was recovered from a human donor in a cohort sampled during active COVID-19.

In DNA, the CDR3 is TGTGCCACCAGTGACCCTCAGGGCCCCGGGCTCCAAGAGACCCAGTACTTC. Translating gives CATSDPQGPGLQETQYF. The chain carries TRBV24-1 and TRBJ2-5; possible D gene TRBD1, 5 bases. V lost 4 bases, J lost 1 base, and 18 bases lay in between. This CDR3 contains 17 residues. Germline lookup yields CDR1 KGHDR and CDR2 SFDVKD.